The 31 T cell receptor beta chains below were found in one sample sequenced in a study of molecular identifiers for immune sequencing clone quantification. TCRdb fed the PCR reads into MiXCR, producing one record per CDR3 protein. The table records over 600,000 distinct CDR3 sequences, about 20% of them present only once. Sequences were obtained from naive CD8+ T cells from blood, with Jurkat cell RNA spiked in. As for subset: FACS-sorted CD8+CD4-CCR7+CD45RA+ naive T cells. These receptors were collected from a human donor in good health. Some libraries in this study had Jurkat cell RNA spiked in.

This clonotype occurred many times. The chain has TRBV29-1 and TRBJ2-1, with no clear D. The germline V gene encodes CDR1 SQVTM and CDR2 ANQGSEA. The germline V and J ends were trimmed by 7 bases and 0 bases, with 10 bases remaining between them. CDR3 length: 13 residues. The chain's CDR3 is CSAAPYSYNEQFF. The CDR3 DNA follows: TGCAGCGCAGCACCCTACTCCTACAATGAGCAGTTCTTC.

With respect to this clonotype: A read error may explain this, as a much larger clone is one base away. The chain's CDR3 is CASSPESCRVQPQHF. CDR3 nucleotide sequence: TGTGCCAGTAGTCCGGAATCTTGCAGGGTGCAGCCCCAGCATTTT. This chain uses TRBV19 with TRBJ1-5, with D perhaps TRBD1 (5 bases). CDR3 length: 15 residues. Germline V CDR1 and CDR2: LNHDA, SQIVND (reference sequence). Trimming removed 5 bases from V and 7 bases from J, with 18 bases in between.

Points on this clonotype: The junction departs from the called germline gene at one end, perhaps through a read error. The chain employs TRBV7-8 and TRBJ2-3, with 9 bases that match TRBD2. CDR3 size: 18 residues. Germline CDR1 and CDR2: SGHVS and FQNEAQ. CDR3 loop: CAGSLFQASGAVTDTQYF. CDR3 nucleotides: TGTGCCGGCAGCTTATTTCAAGCTAGCGGGGCTGTCACAGATACGCAGTATTTT.

This clonotype was seen many times. The chain combines TRBV20-1 with TRBJ2-7, with D possibly being TRBD1 or TRBD2 (5 bases each). The CDR3 spans 12 residues. V was clipped by 0 bases and J by 6 bases, with 9 bases between them. Germline CDR1 is DFQATT and CDR2 is SNEGSKA (reference sequence). This chain's CDR3 is CSARDVGVEQYF. The DNA of the CDR3 is TGCAGTGCTAGAGATGTGGGGGTCGAGCAGTACTTC.

In this sample, this clonotype turned up many times. V and J are TRBV11-2 and TRBJ1-4; D is undetermined. This CDR3 has 16 residues. CDR1 SGHAT and CDR2 FQNNGV come from the germline V gene. V was cut by 1 base and J by 4 bases, with 13 bases left in between. The CDR3 protein is CASSLAQNAINEKLFF. The DNA for the CDR3 is TGTGCCAGCAGCTTAGCTCAGAATGCTATTAATGAAAAACTGTTTTTT.

J is TRBJ2-1 and V is TRBV20-1; D remains unclear. The CDR3 has 13 amino acids. Deletions cut 4 bases from V and 4 bases from J, with 11 bases between. In germline, CDR1 is DFQATT, CDR2 SNEGSKA (reference sequence). This chain's CDR3 is CSAKDYGYNEQFF. In nucleotides, the CDR3 is TGCAGTGCTAAGGATTACGGGTACAATGAGCAGTTCTTC.

There are many counts of this clonotype. The germline gene is not matched at one end of the junction; a read error may be the cause. The chain links TRBV11-2 to TRBJ2-1; TRBD1 aligns across 8 bases. Germline CDR1 reads SGHAT; CDR2 reads FQNNGV. CDR3 size: 17 residues. The CDR3 is CASSPRPPGGSDNEQFF. In DNA, the CDR3 is TGTGCCAGCAGCCCTCGGCCCCCAGGGGGCTCCGACAATGAGCAGTTCTTC.

Concerning this clonotype: A much larger clone is a single base away; this may be a read error. The chain joins TRBV5-1 to TRBJ2-7; 7 nucleotides align to TRBD1. Germline CDR1 SGHRS, CDR2 YFSETQ. The CDR3 is made up of 15 amino acids. The chain's CDR3 is CACSLEWTGSYEQYF. The CDR3 bases are TGCGCCTGCAGCTTGGAGTGGACAGGCTCCTACGAGCAGTACTTC.

Only a few counts were recorded for this clonotype. The chain uses TRBV15 and TRBJ1-1, with 8 bases identical to TRBD1. V was pared by 0 bases and J by 1 base, with 4 bases of the junction left unmatched. Germline assignment: CDR1 LNHNV and CDR2 YYDKDF (reference sequence). There are 16 residues in the CDR3. The CDR3 DNA reads TGTGCCACCAGCAGAGACAGGGGGCTTGCGAACACTGAAGCTTTCTTT. It is translated as CATSRDRGLANTEAFF.

This clonotype was found many times. The rearrangement joins TRBV25-1 to TRBJ1-1, with unresolved D. V lost 1 base and J 2 bases, leaving 8 bases between the germline ends. Germline V gene data show CDR1 as MGHDK and CDR2 as SYGVNS. CDR3 length: 14 residues. The CDR3 region has the DNA TGTGCCAGCAGTGAATTCAACATCAACACTGAAGCTTTCTTT. Amino acids: CASSEFNINTEAFF.

In its sample, this clonotype was seen many times. V gene TRBV4-1 combines with J gene TRBJ2-5; D could derive from TRBD1 or TRBD2 (5 bases each). Germline V gene data show CDR1 as MGHRA and CDR2 as YSYEKL. The CDR3 extends over 11 amino acids. Trimming removed 1 base from V and 9 bases from J, with 6 bases in between. Written as DNA, the CDR3 is TGCGCCAGCAGCCAAGGGGGGTCCCAGTACTTC. Translated, it gives CASSQGGSQYF.

This clonotype was observed many times. This sequence joins TRBV27 and TRBJ2-3, with D tentatively TRBD2 (5 bases). Trimming removed 3 bases from V and 5 bases from J, with 12 bases in between. In germline, CDR1 is MNHEY, CDR2 SMNVEV (reference sequence). The CDR3 runs 14 residues. The CDR3 nucleotides are TGTGCCAGCAGTTTGGGTTGGGCGGGAGATACGCAGTATTTT. Translation gives CASSLGWAGDTQYF.

This clonotype was recorded at least ten times. The CDR3: CSVAPGTTDNEQFF. CDR3 coding DNA: TGCAGCGTGGCCCCTGGGACTACCGACAATGAGCAGTTCTTC. The rearrangement uses TRBV29-1 and TRBJ2-1, with TRBD2 identical over 7 bases. This CDR3 comprises 14 residues. V trimming: 6 bases; J trimming: 5 bases; junction bases outside the gene matches: 10. Per the germline V gene, CDR1 is SQVTM and CDR2 is ANQGSEA.

Points on this clonotype: Mismatch with germline at one junction end may stem from a read error. The chain employs TRBV6-5 and TRBJ1-5; D gene unclear. Germline loops: CDR1 MNHEY, CDR2 SVGAGI. The CDR3 loop spans 13 amino acids. The CDR3 sequence is CTSSRRSNQPQRF. The CDR3 nucleotides are TGTACCAGCAGTCGGAGAAGCAATCAGCCCCAGCGTTTT.

In this sample, this clonotype turned up many times. The chain couples TRBV20-1 to TRBJ1-4, with a weak D call TRBD1 (5 bases). The length of the CDR3 is 15 residues. CDR1 and CDR2 (germline): DFQATT, SNEGSKA (reference sequence). The CDR3 region has the DNA TGCAGCGTCGGGGGGGATGATGCAACTAATGAAAAACTGTTTTTT. Protein sequence: CSVGGDDATNEKLFF.

Only a few counts were recorded for this clonotype. This CDR3 is CATASGQGLYGYTF. The DNA of the CDR3 is TGTGCCACCGCGTCGGGACAGGGACTCTATGGCTACACCTTC. The chain recombines TRBV10-3 with TRBJ1-2; 9 bases are shared with TRBD1. The CDR3 is 14 residues long. The V gene end was trimmed by 10 bases and the J gene end by 4 bases; junction bases not matched to a gene: 10. The germline CDR1 and CDR2 sequences are ENHRY and SYGVKD.

This clonotype has a count of ten or more. The rearrangement joins TRBV7-6 to TRBJ2-7; the match to TRBD2 covers 9 bases. After removal of 2 bases from V and 7 bases from J, the junction contained 12 bases not matched to a gene. In germline, CDR1 is SGHVS, CDR2 FNYEAQ. There are 16 residues in the CDR3. In DNA form, the CDR3 reads TGTGCCAGCAGCTTATATTGGGAAGCGGGGGGTGATGAGCAGTACTTC. This sequence encodes CASSLYWEAGGDEQYF.

The rearrangement joins TRBV29-1 to TRBJ2-7; maybe TRBD1 (5 bases). The CDR3 consists of 13 residues. Germline V lookup: CDR1 SQVTM, CDR2 ANQGSEA. V was cut by 1 base and J by 1 base, with 8 bases left in between. CDR3 bases: TGCAGCGTTGAAGTCAGGGATTCCTACGAGCAGTACTTC. Translation gives CSVEVRDSYEQYF.

This clonotype has ten or more counts. CDR3 nucleotide sequence: TGTGCCAGCAGAACATTGGGCACAGATACGCAGTATTTT. This codes for CASRTLGTDTQYF. V gene TRBV27 combines with J gene TRBJ2-3, with no clear D. With 6 bases removed from V and 1 base from J, the gap between germline ends came to 8 bases. Germline assignment: CDR1 MNHEY and CDR2 SMNVEV (reference sequence). This CDR3 has 13 amino acids.

This clonotype was found many times. The rearrangement joins TRBV11-2 to TRBJ2-3; D might be TRBD1 (6 bases). CDR1 SGHAT and CDR2 FQNNGV come from the germline V gene. This CDR3 has 14 residues. V gave up 5 bases and J gave up 7 bases, with 16 bases separating them. CDR3 residues: CASSLRTVTYTQYF. The CDR3, as DNA: TGTGCCAGCAGCCTTCGGACAGTAACATATACGCAGTATTTT.

Ten or more counts support this clonotype. The chain combines TRBV7-2 with TRBJ2-5, with D unresolved. Germline CDR1 reads SGHTA; CDR2 reads FQGNSA. V was clipped by 2 bases and J by 2 bases, with 15 bases between them. The CDR3 loop spans 16 amino acids. CDR3 sequence: CASSLFDGVRQETQYF. In DNA, the CDR3 is TGTGCCAGCAGCTTATTTGATGGGGTCAGGCAAGAGACCCAGTACTTC.

This clonotype was recorded a few times. The chain carries TRBV19 and TRBJ2-2; D unclear. The V gene lost 6 bases and the J gene lost 6 bases, with 11 bases spanning the gap. Germline-derived CDR1 and CDR2 are LNHDA and SQIVND (reference sequence). This CDR3 contains 13 residues. CDR3 region: CASSARVPGELFF. The DNA for the CDR3 is TGTGCCAGTAGCGCAAGGGTGCCCGGGGAGCTGTTTTTT. The full variable domain, rest sourced from reference TRBV19 and TRBJ2-2, is DGGITQSPKYLFRKEGQNVTLSCEQNLNHDAMYWYRQDPGQGLRLIYYSQIVNDFQKGDIAEGYSVSREKKESFPLTVTSAQKNPTAFYLCASSARVPGELFFGEGSRLTVL.

This chain links TRBV11-2 with TRBJ1-3, with D unresolved. Germline assignment: CDR1 SGHAT and CDR2 FQNNGV. V lost 11 bases to trimming and J lost 0 bases, with 8 bases between them. The CDR3 has 12 amino acids. The CDR3 DNA reads TGTGCCGCAGGAAACTCTGGAAACACCATATATTTT. Translation gives CAAGNSGNTIYF.

This clonotype was seen ten or more times. CDR3 region: CASGHASAEAFF. The CDR3 coding sequence is TGTGCCAGCGGCCACGCGTCGGCTGAAGCTTTCTTT. The chain combines TRBV6-1 with TRBJ1-1; D not certain. This CDR3 comprises 12 residues. Between the trimmed V and J ends, which lost 8 bases and 6 bases, there was a span of 13 bases. Looked up from germline, CDR1 is MNHNS and CDR2 is SASEGT.

A remark on this clonotype: The CDR3 ends on some other residue instead of the conserved phenylalanine or tryptophan, so this is likely a read error. The J gene is TRBJ2-3, the V gene TRBV12-3 or TRBV12-4; unclear D gene. The V end was cut by 8 bases, the J end by 4 bases, with 13 bases between. The CDR3 is 13 residues long. The CDR3 here is CASDFHLADTQYS. The CDR3 region has the DNA TGTGCCAGCGACTTCCATTTAGCAGATACGCAGTATTCT.

This clonotype was counted a few times. This sequence joins TRBV7-6 and TRBJ2-5, with TRBD2 as a possible D gene (5 bases). CDR1 is SGHVS and CDR2 is FNYEAQ in the germline V gene. The CDR3 contains 14 residues. Trimming shortened V by 4 bases and J by 5 bases, and 14 bases separated the two germline ends. CDR3 sequence reads: CASSSGPTGETQYF. The CDR3 nucleotides are TGTGCCAGCAGCTCCGGACCTACGGGGGAGACCCAGTACTTC.

The CDR3 loop is CASTDRGVEVWEQYF. The DNA of the CDR3 is TGTGCCAGTACTGACAGGGGAGTAGAAGTATGGGAGCAGTACTTC. The rearrangement uses TRBV28 and TRBJ2-7; 8 bases match TRBD1. The CDR3 totals 15 residues. The germline gives CDR1 MDHEN, CDR2 SYDVKM. V was pared by 9 bases and J by 7 bases, with 17 bases of the junction left unmatched. Looking up the rest from reference TRBV28 and TRBJ2-7 gives the full variable domain: DVKVTQSSRYLVKRTGEKVFLECVQDMDHENMFWYRQDPGLGLRLIYFSYDVKMKEKGDIPEGYSVSREKKERFSLILESASTNQTSMYLCASTDRGVEVWEQYFGPGTRLTVT.

The chain joins TRBV7-9 to TRBJ2-1; 7 bases align to TRBD2. CDR3 size: 13 residues. V gave up 5 bases and J gave up 8 bases; unmatched junction bases: 6. Germline loops: CDR1 SEHNR, CDR2 FQNEAQ (reference sequence). The CDR3 loop is CASSPSAGDEQFF. CDR3 coding DNA: TGTGCCAGCAGCCCCTCGGCGGGGGATGAGCAGTTCTTC. Together with reference TRBV7-9 and TRBJ2-1, the CDR3 gives the full variable domain: DTGVSQNPRHKITKRGQNVTFRCDPISEHNRLYWYRQTLGQGPEFLTYFQNEAQLEKSRLLSDRFSAERPKGSFSTLEIQRTEQGDSAMYLCASSPSAGDEQFFGPGTRLTVL.

Ten or more counts support this clonotype. V is TRBV6-6 and J is TRBJ2-3; 9 bases fit TRBD2. In germline, CDR1 is MNHNY, CDR2 SVGAGI (reference sequence). V trimming: 7 bases; J trimming: 6 bases; junction bases outside the gene matches: 14. The CDR3 runs 16 residues. Written as DNA, the CDR3 is TGTGCCAGCACTGTAAGCGGGGGGAAACTAATGGATACGCAGTATTTT. Protein product: CASTVSGGKLMDTQYF.

Note on this clonotype: Germline and junction disagree at one end, which may indicate a read error. The rearrangement joins TRBV9 to TRBJ2-7, with D maybe TRBD2 (6 bases). The CDR3 is 14 amino acids. In germline, CDR1 is SGDLS, CDR2 YYNGEE. The CDR3 is CAGSVGTDSYEQYF. The CDR3, as DNA: TGTGCCGGCAGCGTAGGGACTGATTCCTACGAGCAGTACTTC.

This clonotype has only a few counts. The chain joins TRBV13 to TRBJ2-1; 10 nucleotides match TRBD1. V was pared by 5 bases and J by 9 bases, with 4 bases of the junction left unmatched. Germline V gene lookup returns CDR1 PRHDT and CDR2 FYEKMQ (reference sequence). The CDR3 runs to 13 residues. This CDR3 is CASSGTGAFEQFF. CDR3 in DNA: TGTGCCAGCAGCGGGACAGGGGCGTTTGAGCAGTTCTTC.